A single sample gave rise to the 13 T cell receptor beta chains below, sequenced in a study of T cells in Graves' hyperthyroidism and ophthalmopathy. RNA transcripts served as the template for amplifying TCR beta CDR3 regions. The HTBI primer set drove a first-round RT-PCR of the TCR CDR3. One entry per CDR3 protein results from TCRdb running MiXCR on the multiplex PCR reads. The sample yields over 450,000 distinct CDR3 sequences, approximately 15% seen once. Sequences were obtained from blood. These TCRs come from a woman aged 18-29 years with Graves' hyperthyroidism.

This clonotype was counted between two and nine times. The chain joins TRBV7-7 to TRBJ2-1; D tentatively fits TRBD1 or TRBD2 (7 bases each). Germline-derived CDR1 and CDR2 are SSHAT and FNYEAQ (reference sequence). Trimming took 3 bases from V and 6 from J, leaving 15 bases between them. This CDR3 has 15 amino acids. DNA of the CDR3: TGTGCCAGCAGCTTGGGGCCAGGGGGGGTCAATGAGCAGTTCTTC. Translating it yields CASSLGPGGVNEQFF.

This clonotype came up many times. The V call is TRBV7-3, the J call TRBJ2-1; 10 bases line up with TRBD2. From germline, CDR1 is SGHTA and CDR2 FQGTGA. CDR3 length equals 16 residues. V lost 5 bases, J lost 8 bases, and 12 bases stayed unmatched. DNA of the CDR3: TGTGCCAGCAGCCCAGAGTTGGCTAGCGGGAGAGATGAGCAGTTCTTC. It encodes CASSPELASGRDEQFF.

CDR3 bases: TGTGCCAGTAGTATTACAGGGATCTCTGAAGCTTTCTTT. This sequence encodes CASSITGISEAFF. This chain uses TRBV19 with TRBJ1-1, with D possibly matching TRBD1 (6 bases). The germline V and J ends were trimmed by 3 bases and 6 bases, with 11 bases remaining between them. This CDR3 contains 13 residues. Germline-derived CDR1 and CDR2 are LNHDA and SQIVND (reference sequence).

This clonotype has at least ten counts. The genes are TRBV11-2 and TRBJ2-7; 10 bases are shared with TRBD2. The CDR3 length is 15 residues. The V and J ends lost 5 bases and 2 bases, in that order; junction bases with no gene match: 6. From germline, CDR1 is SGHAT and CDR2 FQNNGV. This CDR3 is CASSLKREGPYEQYF. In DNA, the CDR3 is TGTGCCAGCAGCCTAAAGCGGGAGGGCCCCTACGAGCAGTACTTC.

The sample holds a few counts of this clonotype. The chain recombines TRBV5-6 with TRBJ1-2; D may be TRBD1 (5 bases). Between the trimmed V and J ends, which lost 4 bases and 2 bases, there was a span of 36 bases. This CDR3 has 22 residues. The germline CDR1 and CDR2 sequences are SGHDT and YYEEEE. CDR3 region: CASSLIGRSPTRHTDTNYGYTF. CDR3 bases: TGTGCCAGCAGCCTAATAGGGAGATCACCAACTCGCCACACGGACACCAACTATGGCTACACCTTC.

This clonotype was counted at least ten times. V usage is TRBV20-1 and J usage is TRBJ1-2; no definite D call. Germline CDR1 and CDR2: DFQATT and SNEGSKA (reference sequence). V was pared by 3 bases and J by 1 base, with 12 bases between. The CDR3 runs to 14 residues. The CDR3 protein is CSASGTTDNYGYTF. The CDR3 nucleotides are TGCAGTGCTAGCGGAACTACAGATAACTATGGCTACACCTTC.

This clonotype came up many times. In DNA form, the CDR3 reads TGTGCCAGTCGACGGGCGTTGGAGACCCAGTACTTC. Translation: CASRRALETQYF. V is TRBV12-3 or TRBV12-4 and J is TRBJ2-5; D uncertain. Trimming shortened V by 9 bases and J by 5 bases, and 13 bases separated the two germline ends. This CDR3 has 12 amino acids.

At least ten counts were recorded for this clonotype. Here the CDR3 DNA reads TGTGCCAGCAGTCACCCTAGCGGGAACAACGGCAATGAGCAGTTCTTC. It translates to CASSHPSGNNGNEQFF. This chain uses TRBV12-3 or TRBV12-4 with TRBJ2-1; 9 bases match TRBD2. This CDR3 is built from 16 residues. V gave up 5 bases and J gave up 6 bases; unmatched junction bases: 11.

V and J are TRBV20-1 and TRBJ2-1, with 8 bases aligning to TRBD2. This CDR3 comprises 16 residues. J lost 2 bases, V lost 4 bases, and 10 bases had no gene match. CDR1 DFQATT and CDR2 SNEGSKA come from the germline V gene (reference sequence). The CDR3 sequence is CSATGASGSPYNEQFF. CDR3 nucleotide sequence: TGCAGTGCTACAGGGGCAAGCGGGAGCCCCTACAATGAGCAGTTCTTC.

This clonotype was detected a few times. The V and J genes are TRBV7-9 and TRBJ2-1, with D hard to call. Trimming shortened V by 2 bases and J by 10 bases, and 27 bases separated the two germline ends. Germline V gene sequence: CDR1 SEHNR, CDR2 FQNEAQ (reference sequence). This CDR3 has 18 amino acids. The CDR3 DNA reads TGTGCCAGCAGCTTACCTAACCAACTCGGTCCGCAGATGGCCGAGCAGTTCTTC. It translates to CASSLPNQLGPQMAEQFF. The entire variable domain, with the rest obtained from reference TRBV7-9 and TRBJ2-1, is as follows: DTGVSQNPRHKITKRGQNVTFRCDPISEHNRLYWYRQTLGQGPEFLTYFQNEAQLEKSRLLSDRFSAERPKGSFSTLEIQRTEQGDSAMYLCASSLPNQLGPQMAEQFFGPGTRLTVL.

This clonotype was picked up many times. CDR3 DNA sequence: TGTGCCAGTAGTATTTGGGGAAAGGCCACCTACGAGCAGTACTTC. It yields the protein CASSIWGKATYEQYF. The chain joins TRBV19 to TRBJ2-7; D not resolved. The CDR3 contains 15 residues. V lost 3 bases to trimming and J lost 2 bases, with 14 bases between them. CDR1 is LNHDA, CDR2 SQIVND, per germline (reference sequence).

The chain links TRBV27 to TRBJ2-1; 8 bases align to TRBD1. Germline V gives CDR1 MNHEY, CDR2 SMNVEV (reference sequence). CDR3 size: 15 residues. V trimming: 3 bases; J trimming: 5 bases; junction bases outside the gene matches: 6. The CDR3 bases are TGTGCCAGCAGTTTCTTAGGACAGGGAGACAATGAGCAGTTCTTC. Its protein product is CASSFLGQGDNEQFF.

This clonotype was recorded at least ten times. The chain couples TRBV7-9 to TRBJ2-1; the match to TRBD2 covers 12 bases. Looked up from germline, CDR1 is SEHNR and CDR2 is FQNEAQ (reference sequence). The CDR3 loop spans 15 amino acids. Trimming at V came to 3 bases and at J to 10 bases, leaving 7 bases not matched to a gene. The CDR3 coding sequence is TGTGCCAGCAGCTTCTCTAGCGGGAGGGAAGGGGAGCAGTTCTTC. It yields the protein CASSFSSGREGEQFF.